The rows below give T cell receptor beta chains drawn from one sample of a study of cytotoxic CD8 clonotypes in ibrutinib-treated CLL. Clones were sequenced by immunoSEQ multiplex PCR, and TCRdb holds only the in-frame ones, with some missing. The sample has some 170,000 clones, over 75% seen once. Here the sequenced sample was PBMCs, taken at disease progression, from a patient treated with ibrutinib. All receptors come from a human donor with chronic lymphocytic leukemia. The CDR3 runs from the conserved cysteine through the conserved F or W. Each record gives: CDR3 DNA, CDR3 protein, V gene, D gene, J gene, clone size. A D gene is named only where the DNA matches it firmly. Clone size is stated in some rows and not others, as once, few, many or a class when expanded.

CDR3 DNA: TGTGCCAGCAGTTTATGGAGCGGTTCGGTGATCGATCAGCCCCAGCATTTT
CDR3 protein: CASSLWSGSVIDQPQHF
V gene: TRBV28
D gene: NA
J gene: TRBJ1-5
clone size: once

CDR3 DNA: TGTGCCAGCATGGGGACAGGGGGCTTTGGGGTGGATACGCAGTATTTT
CDR3 protein: CASMGTGGFGVDTQYF
V gene: TRBV25-1
D gene: TRBD1
J gene: TRBJ2-3
clone size: NA

CDR3 DNA: TGTGCCAGCAGCTTAGTGGGGGGGCCCGGGGAGCAGTACTTC
CDR3 protein: CASSLVGGPGEQYF
V gene: TRBV11-2
D gene: NA
J gene: TRBJ2-7
clone size: NA

CDR3 DNA: TGTGCCAGTAGTATAGTATATAGGGGGCTCGGAAAACTGTTTTTT
CDR3 protein: CASSIVYRGLGKLFF
V gene: TRBV19
D gene: TRBD1
J gene: TRBJ1-4
clone size: many

CDR3 DNA: TGTGCCAGCAGCCCATCGGGGACAGCGAACACCGGGGAGCTGTTTTTT
CDR3 protein: CASSPSGTANTGELFF
V gene: TRBV7-2
D gene: TRBD1
J gene: TRBJ2-2
clone size: NA

CDR3 DNA: TGTGCCAGTAGTATCTCGGGGAACACTGAAGCTTTCTTT
CDR3 protein: CASSISGNTEAFF
V gene: TRBV19
D gene: NA
J gene: TRBJ1-1
clone size: NA

CDR3 DNA: TGTGCCAGCAGCTTGTTGGTAAGGGACAGAAGGAACTATGGCTACACCTTC
CDR3 protein: CASSLLVRDRRNYGYTF
V gene: TRBV5-6
D gene: TRBD1
J gene: TRBJ1-2
clone size: NA

CDR3 DNA: TGTGCCAGTGGTCACGGTATGTACAATGAGCAGTTCTTC
CDR3 protein: CASGHGMYNEQFF
V gene: TRBV19
D gene: NA
J gene: TRBJ2-1
clone size: NA

CDR3 DNA: TGCAGCGTCGGCTCCGGACTAGCGGAGGGCGGGGAGCTGTTTTTT
CDR3 protein: CSVGSGLAEGGELFF
V gene: TRBV29-1
D gene: TRBD2
J gene: TRBJ2-2
clone size: NA

CDR3 DNA: TGTGCCAGCAGCTTACTAGCGATCAGCACAGATACGCAGTATTTT
CDR3 protein: CASSLLAISTDTQYF
V gene: TRBV7-7
D gene: NA
J gene: TRBJ2-3
clone size: NA

CDR3 DNA: TGTGCCAGCAGTTCGAATGGACCCTATGGCTACACCTTC
CDR3 protein: CASSSNGPYGYTF
V gene: TRBV28
D gene: NA
J gene: TRBJ1-2
clone size: NA

CDR3 DNA: TGTGCCAGCAGCCCCCCTTGGCTGTCGGGGAACACCGGGGAGCTGTTTTTT
CDR3 protein: CASSPPWLSGNTGELFF
V gene: TRBV5-6
D gene: NA
J gene: TRBJ2-2
clone size: NA

CDR3 DNA: TGTGCCAGCAGCTTAGGGGAAGCCATGGCCCGAAACACCATATATTTT
CDR3 protein: CASSLGEAMARNTIYF
V gene: TRBV7-2
D gene: NA
J gene: TRBJ1-3
clone size: NA

CDR3 DNA: TGTGCCAACCCTTTTAGATGGTTCAGGGGCAATGAAAAACTGTTTTTT
CDR3 protein: CANPFRWFRGNEKLFF
V gene: TRBV6-4
D gene: NA
J gene: TRBJ1-4
clone size: NA

CDR3 DNA: TGTGCCAGCAGGGCAACTAGCGGGAGGGTCAATGAGCAGTTCTTC
CDR3 protein: CASRATSGRVNEQFF
V gene: TRBV6-1
D gene: TRBD2
J gene: TRBJ2-1
clone size: NA

CDR3 DNA: TGCAGCGTCACAGGGAGGCGGGGGGTCGACACTGAAGCTTTCTTT
CDR3 protein: CSVTGRRGVDTEAFF
V gene: TRBV29-1
D gene: NA
J gene: TRBJ1-1
clone size: once

CDR3 DNA: TGTGCCAGCAGTTACCGGGGGCAGGGGGGAGGCACTGAAGCTTTCTTT
CDR3 protein: CASSYRGQGGGTEAFF
V gene: TRBV6-5
D gene: TRBD1
J gene: TRBJ1-1
clone size: NA

CDR3 DNA: TGTGCCAGCAGTTACCGTCCAGGGCCTTATGGCTACACCTTC
CDR3 protein: CASSYRPGPYGYTF
V gene: TRBV6-5
D gene: NA
J gene: TRBJ1-2
clone size: once

CDR3 DNA: TGTGCCAGCAGCCCCCGCGGGGCAGGAGCTGGAAACACCATATATTTT
CDR3 protein: CASSPRGAGAGNTIYF
V gene: TRBV27
D gene: NA
J gene: TRBJ1-3
clone size: NA

CDR3 DNA: TGTGCCAGCAGCTTAGGGACAGTGATCTACACTGAAGCTTTCTTT
CDR3 protein: CASSLGTVIYTEAFF
V gene: TRBV7-2
D gene: NA
J gene: TRBJ1-1
clone size: NA

CDR3 DNA: TGTGCCATCAGTGACCCTAGCGGGAGGGTTTTGATCTACGAGCAGTACTTC
CDR3 protein: CAISDPSGRVLIYEQYF
V gene: TRBV10-3
D gene: TRBD2
J gene: TRBJ2-7
clone size: NA

CDR3 DNA: TGTGCCAGCAGCAGAAGCGGAGCCCCCTACGAGCAGTACTTC
CDR3 protein: CASSRSGAPYEQYF
V gene: TRBV9
D gene: NA
J gene: TRBJ2-7
clone size: NA

CDR3 DNA: TGCGCCAGCACAACCGACGGTGACTCTGGAAACACCATATATTTT
CDR3 protein: CASTTDGDSGNTIYF
V gene: TRBV5-1
D gene: NA
J gene: TRBJ1-3
clone size: NA

CDR3 DNA: TGTGCCAGCAGCCCCCGGATGGGACAGGGGAAGTTTGCTGGAAACACCATATATTTT
CDR3 protein: CASSPRMGQGKFAGNTIYF
V gene: TRBV5-6
D gene: TRBD1
J gene: TRBJ1-3
clone size: NA

CDR3 DNA: TGCAGCGCAGAGGGGGGGTGGGGTTCCGTCCAAGAGACCCAGTACTTC
CDR3 protein: CSAEGGWGSVQETQYF
V gene: TRBV29-1
D gene: NA
J gene: TRBJ2-5
clone size: NA

CDR3 DNA: TGCAGCGTTGGTGGTCCGGTAAACACTGAAGCTTTCTTT
CDR3 protein: CSVGGPVNTEAFF
V gene: TRBV29-1
D gene: NA
J gene: TRBJ1-1
clone size: NA

CDR3 DNA: TGTGCCAGCAGCTATAGCGGATTCTACGAGCAGTACTTC
CDR3 protein: CASSYSGFYEQYF
V gene: TRBV7-9
D gene: NA
J gene: TRBJ2-7
clone size: NA

CDR3 DNA: TGTGCCAGCAGTGAGTGGACAGGGATCTCTGGAAACACCATATATTTT
CDR3 protein: CASSEWTGISGNTIYF
V gene: TRBV6-1
D gene: TRBD1
J gene: TRBJ1-3
clone size: NA

CDR3 DNA: TGTGCCAGCAGTTTGGTACGGGTTGCAACTAATGAAAAACTGTTTTTT
CDR3 protein: CASSLVRVATNEKLFF
V gene: TRBV27
D gene: NA
J gene: TRBJ1-4
clone size: NA

CDR3 DNA: TGTGCCAGCAACGCGTGGGGGGGGGATCAGCCCCAGCATTTT
CDR3 protein: CASNAWGGDQPQHF
V gene: TRBV5-8
D gene: NA
J gene: TRBJ1-5
clone size: NA

CDR3 DNA: TGCAGCGTAGGGACAGGGGCCCACGAGCAGTACTTC
CDR3 protein: CSVGTGAHEQYF
V gene: TRBV29-1
D gene: TRBD1
J gene: TRBJ2-7
clone size: NA

CDR3 DNA: TGCAGTGTTCCAGGTTACACTGAAGCTTTCTTT
CDR3 protein: CSVPGYTEAFF
V gene: TRBV20-1
D gene: NA
J gene: TRBJ1-1
clone size: NA

CDR3 DNA: TGTGCCAGCGCCCACGGGAGGGTGAGGGGTGAGCAGTTCTTC
CDR3 protein: CASAHGRVRGEQFF
V gene: TRBV25-1
D gene: TRBD2
J gene: TRBJ2-1
clone size: NA

CDR3 DNA: TGCGCCAGCAGCCATCCTCCTAGCGACCAAGAGACCCAGTACTTC
CDR3 protein: CASSHPPSDQETQYF
V gene: TRBV4-1
D gene: NA
J gene: TRBJ2-5
clone size: NA

CDR3 DNA: TGTGCCAGCAGCCCGGGCTCGGGACTAGCGGGAGACAATGAGCAGTTCTTC
CDR3 protein: CASSPGSGLAGDNEQFF
V gene: TRBV11-3
D gene: TRBD2
J gene: TRBJ2-1
clone size: NA

CDR3 DNA: TGTGCCAGCAGCTTACTGAGGTCCCGCGGAGGTGAGGAGACCCAGTACTTC
CDR3 protein: CASSLLRSRGGEETQYF
V gene: TRBV11-2
D gene: NA
J gene: TRBJ2-5
clone size: NA

CDR3 DNA: TGTGCCTGGAGTGTACTAAGGGGGCAAACTGAAGCTTTCTTT
CDR3 protein: CAWSVLRGQTEAFF
V gene: TRBV30
D gene: TRBD1
J gene: TRBJ1-1
clone size: NA